Below, 8 T cell receptor beta chains from the same sample are listed, as sequenced in a study of cytomegalovirus exposure and HLA in healthy donors. With 60 Vbeta and 13 Jbeta primers, the PCR was carried out. Data came from immunoSEQ multiplex PCR; TCRdb stores just in-frame clones and leaves some out. The table includes about 160,000 clones, around 80% detected once. Sequencing was done on a sample of PBMCs. The source is a man aged 18-30 years in good health and CMV-seronegative.

The chain is built from TRBV19 and TRBJ2-3; D unclear. Trimming took 8 bases from V and 6 from J, leaving 6 bases between them. This CDR3 region has 10 residues. CDR1 is LNHDA, CDR2 SQIVND, per germline (reference sequence). The CDR3 nucleotides read TGTGCCAGTGGAGCCGATACGCAGTATTTT. Residues: CASGADTQYF.

This clone has just a few counts. The chain uses TRBV19 and TRBJ2-3; D may be TRBD2 (6 bases). Trimming left V 6 bases short and J 5 bases short, with 9 bases between. Germline V gene lookup returns CDR1 LNHDA and CDR2 SQIVND (reference sequence). The CDR3 has 12 amino acids. The CDR3 DNA is TGTGCCAGTAGCCCGGAGGGAGATACGCAGTATTTT. Residues: CASSPEGDTQYF. The full variable domain, with the rest looked up from reference TRBV19 and TRBJ2-3, is DGGITQSPKYLFRKEGQNVTLSCEQNLNHDAMYWYRQDPGQGLRLIYYSQIVNDFQKGDIAEGYSVSREKKESFPLTVTSAQKNPTAFYLCASSPEGDTQYFGPGTRLTVL.

The chain combines TRBV7-9 with TRBJ2-7; 7 bases are shared with TRBD1. Losses at the gene ends were 2 bases for V and 2 bases for J; bases not matched to a gene: 6. The CDR3 sequence is 15 residues long. Germline CDR1 and CDR2: SEHNR and FQNEAQ (reference sequence). The CDR3 sequence is CASSLTGALPYEQYF. CDR3 DNA sequence: TGTGCCAGCAGCTTAACAGGGGCTCTACCCTACGAGCAGTACTTC.

J is TRBJ2-3 and V is TRBV6-5; TRBD2 matches 7 bases. With V trimmed by 2 bases and J by 6 bases, 8 bases remained unmatched. CDR3 length: 15 residues. Per germline, CDR1 MNHEY and CDR2 SVGAGI. The CDR3 region has the DNA TGTGCCAGCAGTTACGAACCTAGCGGAGGGGATACGCAGTATTTT. This translates into CASSYEPSGGDTQYF.

V usage is TRBV28 and J usage is TRBJ2-7; D is possibly TRBD2 (5 bases). The germline V gene has CDR1 MDHEN and CDR2 SYDVKM. The CDR3 extends over 13 amino acids. V was shortened by 1 base and J by 7 bases, with 11 bases between the two germline ends. CDR3 protein: CASSLSSPGEQYF. The CDR3, as DNA: TGTGCCAGCAGTTTATCGTCCCCGGGGGAGCAGTACTTC.

In this sample, this clone turned up once. The rearrangement links TRBV6-1 to TRBJ1-5, with D unclear. Germline-derived CDR1 and CDR2 are MNHNS and SASEGT. The CDR3 contains 15 residues. V lost 6 bases and J 2 bases, leaving 14 bases between the germline ends. In nucleotides, the CDR3 is TGTGCCAGCAGCCCCCTTACCTACGGCAATCAGCCCCAGCATTTT. Residues: CASSPLTYGNQPQHF.

The chain joins TRBV2 to TRBJ2-4; the D gene is possibly TRBD2 (5 bases). V gave up 3 bases and J gave up 6 bases, with 6 bases separating them. CDR3 length: 12 residues. CDR1 is SNHLY, CDR2 FYNNEI, per germline. CDR3 protein: CASSEGRNIQYF. In DNA form, the CDR3 reads TGTGCCAGCAGTGAGGGGAGAAACATTCAGTACTTC.

This rearrangement joins TRBV7-2 to TRBJ1-5; 10 nucleotides line up with TRBD1. This CDR3 comprises 15 residues. Germline loops: CDR1 SGHTA, CDR2 FQGNSA. V gave up 5 bases and J gave up 4 bases; unmatched junction bases: 5. The CDR3 sequence is CASSQDRGRNQPQHF. CDR3 sequence (DNA): TGTGCCAGCAGCCAGGACAGGGGGAGGAATCAGCCCCAGCATTTT.